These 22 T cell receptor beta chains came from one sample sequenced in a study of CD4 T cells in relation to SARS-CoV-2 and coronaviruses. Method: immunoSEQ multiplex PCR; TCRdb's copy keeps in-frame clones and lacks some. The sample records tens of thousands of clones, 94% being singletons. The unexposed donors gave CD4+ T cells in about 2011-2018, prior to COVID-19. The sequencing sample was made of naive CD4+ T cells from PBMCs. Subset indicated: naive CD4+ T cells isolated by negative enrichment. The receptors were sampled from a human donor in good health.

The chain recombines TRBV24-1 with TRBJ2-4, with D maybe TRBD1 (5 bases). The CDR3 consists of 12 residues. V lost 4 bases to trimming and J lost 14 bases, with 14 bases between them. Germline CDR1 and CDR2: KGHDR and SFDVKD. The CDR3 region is CATSDLKGHKYF. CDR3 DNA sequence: TGTGCCACCAGTGACCTGAAGGGGCACAAGTACTTC.

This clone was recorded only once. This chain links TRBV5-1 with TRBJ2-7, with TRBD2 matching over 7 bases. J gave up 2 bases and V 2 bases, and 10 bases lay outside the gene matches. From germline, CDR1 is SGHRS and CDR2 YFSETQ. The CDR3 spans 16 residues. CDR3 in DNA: TGCGCCAGCAGCTTCTCGCCGTCTGGGACTACCTACGAGCAGTACTTC. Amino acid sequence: CASSFSPSGTTYEQYF.

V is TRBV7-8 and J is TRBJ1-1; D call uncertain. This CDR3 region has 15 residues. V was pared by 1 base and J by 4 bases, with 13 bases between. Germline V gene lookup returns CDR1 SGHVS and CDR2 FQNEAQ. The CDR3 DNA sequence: TGTGCCAGCAGCTTAGTCCTGGTGAAAGGCACTGAAGCTTTCTTT. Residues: CASSLVLVKGTEAFF. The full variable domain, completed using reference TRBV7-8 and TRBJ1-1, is GAGVSQSPRYKVAKRGQDVALRCDPISGHVSLFWYQQALGQGPEFLTYFQNEAQLDKSGLPSDRFFAERPEGSVSTLKIQRTQQEDSAVYLCASSLVLVKGTEAFFGQGTRLTVV.

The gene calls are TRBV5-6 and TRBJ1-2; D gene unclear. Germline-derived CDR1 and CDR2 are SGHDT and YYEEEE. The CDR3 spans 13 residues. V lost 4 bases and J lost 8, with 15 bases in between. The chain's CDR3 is CASSIQGTRGYTF. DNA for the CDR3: TGTGCCAGCAGCATACAAGGTACCAGGGGCTACACCTTC.

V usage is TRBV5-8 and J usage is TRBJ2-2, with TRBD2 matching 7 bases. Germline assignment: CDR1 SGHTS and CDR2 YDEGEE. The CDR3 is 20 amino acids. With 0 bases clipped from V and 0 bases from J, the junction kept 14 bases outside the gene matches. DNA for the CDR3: TGTGCCAGCAGCTTGGAAGTCCACGTGGGGAGGGTTGCGAACACCGGGGAGCTGTTTTTT. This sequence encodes CASSLEVHVGRVANTGELFF.

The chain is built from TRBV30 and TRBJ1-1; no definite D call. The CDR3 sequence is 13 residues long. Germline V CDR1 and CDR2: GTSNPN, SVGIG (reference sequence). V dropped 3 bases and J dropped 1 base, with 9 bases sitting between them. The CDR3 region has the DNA TGTGCCTGGAGCCTGACGGAGAACACTGAAGCTTTCTTT. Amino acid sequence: CAWSLTENTEAFF.

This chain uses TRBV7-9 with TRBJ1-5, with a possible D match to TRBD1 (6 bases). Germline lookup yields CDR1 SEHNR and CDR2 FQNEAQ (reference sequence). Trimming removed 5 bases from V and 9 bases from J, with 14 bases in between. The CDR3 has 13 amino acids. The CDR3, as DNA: TGTGCCAGCAGCCCCGAAGGGGGGGGGCCCCAGCATTTT. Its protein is CASSPEGGGPQHF.

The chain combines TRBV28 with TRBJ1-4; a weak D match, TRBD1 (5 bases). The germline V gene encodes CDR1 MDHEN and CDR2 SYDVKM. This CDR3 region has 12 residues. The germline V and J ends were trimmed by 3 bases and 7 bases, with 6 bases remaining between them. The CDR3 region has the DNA TGTGCCAGCAGTTTGAGGGGTGAAAAACTGTTTTTT. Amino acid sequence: CASSLRGEKLFF. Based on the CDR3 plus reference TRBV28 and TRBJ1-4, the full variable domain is DVKVTQSSRYLVKRTGEKVFLECVQDMDHENMFWYRQDPGLGLRLIYFSYDVKMKEKGDIPEGYSVSREKKERFSLILESASTNQTSMYLCASSLRGEKLFFGSGTQLSVL.

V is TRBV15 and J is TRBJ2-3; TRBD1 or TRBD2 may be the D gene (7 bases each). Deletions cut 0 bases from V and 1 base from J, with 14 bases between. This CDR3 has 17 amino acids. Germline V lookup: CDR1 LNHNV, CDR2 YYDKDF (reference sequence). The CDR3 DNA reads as TGTGCCACCAGCAGAGATCAGTCAGGGGGGGGCACAGATACGCAGTATTTT. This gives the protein CATSRDQSGGGTDTQYF.

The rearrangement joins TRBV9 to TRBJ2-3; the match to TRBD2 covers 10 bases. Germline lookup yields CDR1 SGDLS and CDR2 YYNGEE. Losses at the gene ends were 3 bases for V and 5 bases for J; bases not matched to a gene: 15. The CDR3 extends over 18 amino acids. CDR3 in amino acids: CASSAPSRTSGPVDTQYF. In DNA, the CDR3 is TGTGCCAGCAGCGCCCCCTCGAGGACTAGCGGCCCGGTAGATACGCAGTATTTT.

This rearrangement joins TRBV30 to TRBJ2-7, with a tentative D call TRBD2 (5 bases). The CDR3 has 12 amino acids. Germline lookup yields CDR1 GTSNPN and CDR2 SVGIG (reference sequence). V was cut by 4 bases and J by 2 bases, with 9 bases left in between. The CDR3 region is CAWNRDPYEQYF. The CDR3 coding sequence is TGTGCCTGGAATCGGGATCCCTACGAGCAGTACTTC.

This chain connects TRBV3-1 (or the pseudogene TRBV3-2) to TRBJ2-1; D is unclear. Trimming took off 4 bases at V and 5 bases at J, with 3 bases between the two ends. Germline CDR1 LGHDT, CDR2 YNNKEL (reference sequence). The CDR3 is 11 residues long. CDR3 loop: CASSLNNEQFF. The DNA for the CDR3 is TGTGCCAGCAGCCTGAACAATGAGCAGTTCTTC.

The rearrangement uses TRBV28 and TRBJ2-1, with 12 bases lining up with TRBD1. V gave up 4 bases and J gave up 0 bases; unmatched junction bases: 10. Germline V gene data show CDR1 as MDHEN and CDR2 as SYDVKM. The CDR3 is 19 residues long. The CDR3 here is CASSSPGTGGQSSYNEQFF. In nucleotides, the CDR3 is TGTGCCAGCAGTTCACCCGGGACAGGGGGCCAAAGCTCCTACAATGAGCAGTTCTTC.

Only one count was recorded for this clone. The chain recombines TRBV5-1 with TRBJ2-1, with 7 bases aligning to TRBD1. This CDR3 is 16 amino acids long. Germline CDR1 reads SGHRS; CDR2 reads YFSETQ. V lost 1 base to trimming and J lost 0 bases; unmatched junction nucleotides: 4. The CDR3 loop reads CASSLLWDSSYNEQFF. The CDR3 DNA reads TGCGCCAGCAGCTTGTTGTGGGACAGCTCCTACAATGAGCAGTTCTTC.

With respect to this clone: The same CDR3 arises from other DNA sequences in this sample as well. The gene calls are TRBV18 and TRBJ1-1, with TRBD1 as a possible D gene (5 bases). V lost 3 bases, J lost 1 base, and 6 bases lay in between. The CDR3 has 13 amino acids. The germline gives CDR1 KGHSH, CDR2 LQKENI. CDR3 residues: CASSPGQNTEAFF. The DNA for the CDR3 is TGTGCCAGCTCACCGGGGCAGAACACTGAAGCTTTCTTT.

The CDR3 DNA reads TGCGCCAGCCACAGGGGCGGCTCCTACGAGCAGTACTTC. This gives the protein CASHRGGSYEQYF. The rearrangement uses TRBV5-1 and TRBJ2-7; 7 bases match TRBD1. CDR1 and CDR2 (germline): SGHRS, YFSETQ. The CDR3 consists of 13 residues. J lost 0 bases, V lost 7 bases, and 4 bases had no gene match.

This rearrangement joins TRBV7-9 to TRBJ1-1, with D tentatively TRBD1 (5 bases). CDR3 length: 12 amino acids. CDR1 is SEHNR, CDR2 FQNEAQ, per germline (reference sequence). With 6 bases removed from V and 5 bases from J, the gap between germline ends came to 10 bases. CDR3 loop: CASSRGVTEAFF. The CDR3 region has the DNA TGTGCCAGCAGTCGGGGCGTAACTGAAGCTTTCTTT.

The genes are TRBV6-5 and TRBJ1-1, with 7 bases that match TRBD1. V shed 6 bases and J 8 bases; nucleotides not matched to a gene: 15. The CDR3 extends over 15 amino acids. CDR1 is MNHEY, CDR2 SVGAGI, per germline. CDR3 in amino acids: CASRAPGTAVGEAFF. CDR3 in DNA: TGTGCCAGCAGGGCTCCCGGGACAGCAGTCGGAGAAGCTTTCTTT.

CDR3 sequence (DNA): TGTGCCAGCAGCTTGGGAAACCGGGACAGGGGTCCCGAGCAGTACTTC. Its protein is CASSLGNRDRGPEQYF. The chain recombines TRBV5-4 with TRBJ2-7; TRBD1 aligns across 10 bases. V was pared by 0 bases and J by 6 bases, with 9 bases of the junction left unmatched. Germline-derived CDR1 and CDR2 are SGHNT and YYREEE (reference sequence). The CDR3 extends over 16 amino acids.

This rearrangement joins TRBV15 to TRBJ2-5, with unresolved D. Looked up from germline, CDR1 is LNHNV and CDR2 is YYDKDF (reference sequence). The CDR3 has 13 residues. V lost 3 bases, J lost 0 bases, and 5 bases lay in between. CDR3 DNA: TGTGCCACCAGCAGTCAGTACCAAGAGACCCAGTACTTC. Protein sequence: CATSSQYQETQYF.

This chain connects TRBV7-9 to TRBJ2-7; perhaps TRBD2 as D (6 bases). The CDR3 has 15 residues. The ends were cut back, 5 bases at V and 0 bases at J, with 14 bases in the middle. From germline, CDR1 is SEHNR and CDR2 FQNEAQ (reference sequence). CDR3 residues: CASSAASASSYEQYF. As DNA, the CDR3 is TGTGCCAGCAGCGCTGCTAGCGCGAGCTCCTACGAGCAGTACTTC.

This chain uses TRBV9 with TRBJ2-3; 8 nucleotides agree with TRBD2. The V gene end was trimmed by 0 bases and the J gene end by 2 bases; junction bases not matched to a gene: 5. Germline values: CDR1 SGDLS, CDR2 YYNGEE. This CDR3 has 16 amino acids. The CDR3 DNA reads TGTGCCAGCAGCGTAGGTCTAGCGGGCATCACAGATACGCAGTATTTT. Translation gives CASSVGLAGITDTQYF.